What follows are 21 T cell receptor beta chains derived from one specimen sequenced in a study of CD8+ T cells in alopecia areata. RNA extraction and reverse transcription yielded cDNA as sequencing template. Here immunoSEQ multiplex PCR was the method, and the copy in TCRdb shows in-frame clones only, minus some. The repertoire holds about 12,000 clones, with about 59% as singletons. Alopecia areata patients gave lesional scalp punch biopsies and peripheral blood samples. Sequenced sample: skin. The receptors were sampled from a human donor with alopecia areata.

The chain couples TRBV7-9 to TRBJ1-5; D perhaps matches TRBD1 (6 bases). CDR1 and CDR2 from the germline V gene are SEHNR and FQNEAQ (reference sequence). Trimming pared 6 bases from V and 4 bases from J, leaving 13 bases between. The CDR3 totals 14 residues. CDR3 region: CASSAHQGNQPQHF. DNA of the CDR3: TGTGCCAGCAGTGCCCATCAGGGGAATCAGCCCCAGCATTTT.

The chain uses TRBV29-1 and TRBJ2-1, with a tentative D call TRBD1 (5 bases). Trimming cost V 3 bases and J 4 bases, with 13 bases left between them. The CDR3 contains 14 residues. The germline V gene encodes CDR1 SQVTM and CDR2 ANQGSEA. CDR3 protein: CSVEAGFGYNEQFF. The DNA of the CDR3 is TGCAGCGTTGAGGCAGGGTTTGGATACAATGAGCAGTTCTTC.

This clone showed up just a few times. CDR3 sequence reads: CATSNPGLVSYNEQFF. In DNA, the CDR3 is TGCGCCACTTCCAACCCGGGACTAGTTTCCTACAATGAGCAGTTCTTC. The chain joins TRBV4-3 to TRBJ2-1, with 8 bases matching TRBD2. V trimming: 10 bases; J trimming: 1 base; junction bases outside the gene matches: 12. Germline V gives CDR1 LGHNA, CDR2 YSLEER. The CDR3 length is 16 residues.

Of note for this clone: Germline is not matched at one junction end, which may reflect a read error. The chain combines TRBV7-7 with TRBJ2-5; 13 bases agree with TRBD2. Per the germline V gene, CDR1 is SSHAT and CDR2 is FNYEAQ (reference sequence). This CDR3 has 14 residues. The CDR3 DNA follows: TGTGCTAGCAGCCCGGGACTAGCGGGGGAGACCCAGTACTTC. It translates to CASSPGLAGETQYF.

The gene calls are TRBV2 and TRBJ2-3; TRBD1 matches 7 bases. V lost 6 bases and J lost 1; bases outside the gene matches: 16. This CDR3 comprises 18 residues. CDR1 SNHLY and CDR2 FYNNEI come from the germline V gene. The CDR3 protein is CASSARTGTAFRTDTQYF. CDR3 nucleotide sequence: TGTGCCAGCAGCGCCCGTACCGGGACAGCGTTTCGCACAGATACGCAGTATTTT.

By frequency in the sample, this clone is medium-sized (0.01 to 0.1%). The chain combines TRBV7-3 with TRBJ2-2; D gene unclear. The V gene's germline CDR1 is SGHTA and CDR2 FQGTGA. Trimming stripped 3 bases from V and 4 bases from J, with 6 bases between. CDR3 length: 13 amino acids. The DNA of the CDR3 is TGTGCCAGCAGCTTTCGAAGCACCGGGGAGCTGTTTTTT. Protein sequence: CASSFRSTGELFF. Full variable domain (outside the CDR3, taken from reference TRBV7-3 and TRBJ2-2): GAGVSQTPSNKVTEKGKYVELRCDPISGHTALYWYRQSLGQGPEFLIYFQGTGAADDSGLPNDRFFAVRPEGSVSTLKIQRTERGDSAVYLCASSFRSTGELFFGEGSRLTVL.

J is TRBJ2-7 and V is TRBV2; 9 bases are shared with TRBD1. This CDR3 comprises 14 residues. V lost 8 bases to trimming and J lost 5 bases; unmatched junction nucleotides: 10. Germline values: CDR1 SNHLY, CDR2 FYNNEI. The CDR3 protein is CASSFGTGIHEQYF. The CDR3 DNA follows: TGTGCCAGCTCTTTTGGGACAGGGATCCACGAGCAGTACTTC.

The chain links TRBV5-4 to TRBJ2-7; no reliable D call. CDR3 length: 14 residues. Germline-derived CDR1 and CDR2 are SGHNT and YYREEE (reference sequence). V shed 1 base and J shed 0 bases, with 8 bases lying between them. Here the CDR3 DNA reads TGTGCCAGCAGCTTGTCACTTTCCTCCTACGAGCAGTACTTC. It is translated as CASSLSLSSYEQYF.

The chain combines TRBV19 with TRBJ1-1; no definite D call. The CDR3 sequence is 12 residues long. The V end was cut by 3 bases, the J end by 4 bases, with 6 bases between. Looked up from germline, CDR1 is LNHDA and CDR2 is SQIVND (reference sequence). The CDR3, as DNA: TGTGCCAGTAGTATTGGCGCCACTGAAGCTTTCTTT. It translates to CASSIGATEAFF.

The chain uses TRBV5-1 and TRBJ2-5; 7 nucleotides agree with TRBD2. CDR1 is SGHRS, CDR2 YFSETQ, per germline. The V gene end was trimmed by 0 bases and the J gene end by 2 bases; junction bases not matched to a gene: 10. CDR3 length equals 17 residues. The CDR3, as DNA: TGCGCCAGCAGCTTGGTTGTTTCAGCGGGACCACAAGAGACCCAGTACTTC. Protein product: CASSLVVSAGPQETQYF.

In its sample, this clone was seen a few times. A junction end diverges from the germline sequence, so it may reflect a read error. The chain uses TRBV5-1 and TRBJ2-3; D possibly corresponds to TRBD2 (5 bases). Germline CDR1 reads SGHRS; CDR2 reads YFSETQ. The CDR3 extends over 16 amino acids. The CDR3 protein is CASSLAGRPRTDTQYF. As DNA, the CDR3 is TGCGCCAGCAGCTTGGCGGGGAGACCTCGCACGGATACGCAGTATTTT. Supplemented by reference TRBV5-1 and TRBJ2-3, the full variable domain reads KAGVTQTPRYLIKTRGQQVTLSCSPISGHRSVSWYQQTPGQGLQFLFEYFSETQRNKGNFPGRFSGRQFSNSRSEMNVSTLELGDSALYLCASSLAGRPRTDTQYFGPGTRLTVL.

V gene TRBV5-1 combines with J gene TRBJ2-7; 9 nucleotides match TRBD1. Trimming removed 5 bases from V and 5 bases from J; junction bases left unmatched: 5. The CDR3 sequence is 13 residues long. Germline assignment: CDR1 SGHRS and CDR2 YFSETQ. The CDR3 spells CASSPGQGHEQYF. CDR3 nucleotide sequence: TGCGCCAGCAGTCCGGGACAGGGCCACGAGCAGTACTTC.

This clone was counted between two and nine times. The chain has TRBV15 and TRBJ2-2, with 10 bases fitting TRBD2. The germline gives CDR1 LNHNV, CDR2 YYDKDF (reference sequence). This CDR3 region has 17 residues. Unmatched junction bases numbered 7, after V lost 6 bases and J lost 0 bases. DNA of the CDR3: TGTGCCACCAGTGTCCTAGCGGGGGTCCCGAACACCGGGGAGCTGTTTTTT. As protein: CATSVLAGVPNTGELFF. The entire variable domain, with the rest obtained from reference TRBV15 and TRBJ2-2, is as follows: DAMVIQNPRYQVTQFGKPVTLSCSQTLNHNVMYWYQQKSSQAPKLLFHYYDKDFNNEADTPDNFQSRRPNTSFCFLDIRSPGLGDTAMYLCATSVLAGVPNTGELFFGEGSRLTVL.

This clone has a handful of counts. The chain is built from TRBV5-6 and TRBJ2-7; 7 bases agree with TRBD1. V shed 4 bases and J 0 bases; nucleotides not matched to a gene: 7. This CDR3 has 15 amino acids. CDR1 is SGHDT and CDR2 is YYEEEE in the germline V gene. For the CDR3, the DNA is TGTGCCAGCAGCGGAAAGACAGGGCTCTCCTACGAGCAGTACTTC. The encoded protein is CASSGKTGLSYEQYF.

V and J are TRBV5-6 and TRBJ1-5; unclear D gene. The V end was cut by 0 bases, the J end by 1 base, with 2 bases between. The CDR3 contains 13 residues. The V gene's germline CDR1 is SGHDT and CDR2 YYEEEE. The CDR3 spells CASSLGSNQPQHF. The DNA for the CDR3 is TGTGCCAGCAGCTTGGGGAGCAATCAGCCCCAGCATTTT. Complete variable domain (other parts from reference TRBV5-6 and TRBJ1-5): DAGVTQSPTHLIKTRGQQVTLRCSPKSGHDTVSWYQQALGQGPQFIFQYYEEEERQRGNFPDRFSGHQFPNYSSELNVNALLLGDSALYLCASSLGSNQPQHFGDGTRLSIL.

The rearrangement uses TRBV10-1 and TRBJ1-1; D is possibly TRBD1 (5 bases). Germline V gene sequence: CDR1 WNHNN, CDR2 SYGVQD (reference sequence). The V and J ends lost 2 bases and 6 bases respectively, with 10 bases between them. The length of the CDR3 is 13 residues. CDR3 residues: CASSERQGSEAFF. CDR3 DNA: TGCGCCAGCAGTGAGAGGCAGGGATCTGAAGCTTTCTTT.

This rearrangement joins TRBV23-1 to TRBJ1-2; D call uncertain. TRBV23-1 is treated as an ORF (open reading frame) with a function not yet certain. The CDR3 has 17 amino acids. V gave up 0 bases and J gave up 7 bases, with 21 bases separating them. This CDR3 is CASSQSKLVTLDCGYTF. CDR3 DNA: TGCGCCAGCAGTCAATCGAAATTGGTGACTCTCGACTGTGGCTACACCTTC.

About this clone itself: Other DNA variants within this sample encode the same CDR3. The V gene is TRBV7-9, the J gene TRBJ2-2, with TRBD2 matching 12 bases. CDR1 and CDR2 (germline): SEHNR, FQNEAQ (reference sequence). The CDR3 totals 17 residues. Germline trimming cut 5 bases from V and 0 bases from J; bases unmatched to any gene: 4. The CDR3 nucleotides read TGTGCCAGCAGCCCTCTAGCGGGAGGGTCGAACACCGGGGAGCTGTTTTTT. This translates into CASSPLAGGSNTGELFF.

The chain links TRBV30 to TRBJ1-2; D is unclear. The germline V gene has CDR1 GTSNPN and CDR2 SVGIG (reference sequence). CDR3 length equals 11 residues. The V gene lost 3 bases and the J gene lost 4 bases, with 6 bases spanning the gap. The CDR3 here is CAWREIYGYTF. The CDR3 DNA is TGTGCCTGGAGGGAAATCTATGGCTACACCTTC. Using reference TRBV30 and TRBJ1-2 for the parts outside the CDR3, the full variable domain is SQTIHQWPATLVQPVGSPLSLECTVEGTSNPNLYWYRQAAGRGLQLLFYSVGIGQISSEVPQNLSASRPQDRQFILSSKKLLLSDSGFYLCAWREIYGYTFGSGTRLTVV.

The chain uses TRBV27 and TRBJ2-7; possible D gene TRBD1, 6 bases. With 6 bases removed from V and 2 bases from J, the gap between germline ends came to 14 bases. In germline, CDR1 is MNHEY, CDR2 SMNVEV (reference sequence). The CDR3 length is 14 residues. The CDR3 protein is CASSGQKSAYEQYF. In DNA form, the CDR3 reads TGTGCCAGCAGCGGACAGAAAAGCGCCTACGAGCAGTACTTC.

The chain uses TRBV28 and TRBJ1-1; 8 bases are shared with TRBD1. The CDR3 consists of 13 residues. Trimming removed 5 bases from V and 7 bases from J; junction bases left unmatched: 6. Germline V gives CDR1 MDHEN, CDR2 SYDVKM. This CDR3 reads CASSPGTGREAFF. DNA of the CDR3: TGTGCCAGCAGTCCCGGGACAGGTCGTGAAGCTTTCTTT.